The 21 T cell receptor beta chains in this list originate from one sample, sequenced in a study of cytomegalovirus exposure and HLA in healthy donors. A multiplex PCR was run with 60 Vbeta primers and 13 Jbeta primers. The repertoire was sequenced with immunoSEQ multiplex PCR; TCRdb's copy has only in-frame clones and lacks some. The data contain more than 150,000 clones, more than 75% of them singletons. Specimen: PBMCs. Receptor source: a young woman in good health and CMV-seropositive.

V usage is TRBV9 and J usage is TRBJ2-5; possible D gene TRBD2, 6 bases. CDR3 size: 13 residues. Looked up from germline, CDR1 is SGDLS and CDR2 is YYNGEE. V was clipped by 0 bases and J by 3 bases, with 6 bases between them. The CDR3 sequence is CASSVGGEETQYF. Written as DNA, the CDR3 is TGTGCCAGCAGCGTAGGCGGGGAAGAGACCCAGTACTTC.

This clone was picked up a small number of times. The gene calls are TRBV19 and TRBJ1-4, with a tentative D call TRBD1 (5 bases). The ends were cut back, 5 bases at V and 4 bases at J, with 11 bases in the middle. This CDR3 contains 14 residues. In germline, CDR1 is LNHDA, CDR2 SQIVND (reference sequence). The chain's CDR3 is CASSRQYSNEKLFF. CDR3 bases: TGTGCCAGTAGTCGACAGTATAGTAATGAAAAACTGTTTTTT.

V gene TRBV9 combines with J gene TRBJ1-2; 10 positions match TRBD1. The trim removed 2 bases at V and 4 bases at J, leaving 14 bases unmatched. The CDR3 has 18 residues. CDR1 and CDR2 from the germline V gene are SGDLS and YYNGEE. The CDR3: CASSVSGTGAVQGYGYTF. CDR3 coding DNA: TGTGCCAGCAGCGTGTCCGGGACAGGGGCCGTACAGGGCTATGGCTACACCTTC.

The genes are TRBV10-2 and TRBJ1-2; no clear D. Trimming left V 0 bases short and J 4 bases short, with 15 bases between. Germline assignment: CDR1 WSHSY and CDR2 SAAADI. The CDR3 is 16 residues long. The CDR3 DNA is TGCGCCAGCAGTGAGTCGCGGGCAGGCGGTGGCTATGGCTACACCTTC. This translates into CASSESRAGGGYGYTF.

The V call is TRBV11-3, the J call TRBJ2-3; TRBD2 might be the D (6 bases). V dropped 5 bases and J dropped 2 bases, with 20 bases sitting between them. This CDR3 comprises 17 residues. Germline values: CDR1 SGHNT, CDR2 YENEEA. The CDR3 nucleotides are TGTGCCAGCAGCCAAGGGTGGCGCGGGGCCCTCACAGATACGCAGTATTTT. Translation: CASSQGWRGALTDTQYF. Full variable domain (remainder filled in from reference TRBV11-3 and TRBJ2-3): EAGVVQSPRYKIIEKKQPVAFWCNPISGHNTLYWYLQNLGQGPELLIRYENEEAVDDSQLPKDRFSAERLKGVDSTLKIQPAELGDSAVYLCASSQGWRGALTDTQYFGPGTRLTVL.

The chain is built from TRBV28 and TRBJ1-6; 8 bases map to TRBD1. Trimming cost V 6 bases and J 9 bases; bases outside gene matches: 16. Germline V lookup: CDR1 MDHEN, CDR2 SYDVKM. The CDR3 sequence is 17 residues long. CDR3 amino acids: CASSLTFYRDRFSPLHF. As DNA, the CDR3 is TGTGCCAGCAGCTTAACCTTTTACCGGGACAGGTTTTCACCCCTCCACTTT.

The rearrangement links TRBV28 to TRBJ1-5; D not certain. The CDR3 is 16 residues long. With 8 bases removed from V and 1 base from J, the gap between germline ends came to 18 bases. Germline V gene lookup returns CDR1 MDHEN and CDR2 SYDVKM. CDR3: CASHMRVLRSNQPQHF. The CDR3 nucleotides are TGTGCCAGCCATATGAGGGTTTTAAGAAGCAATCAGCCCCAGCATTTT.

Concerning this clone: Germline and junction disagree at one end, which may indicate a read error. The chain has TRBV7-9 and TRBJ2-2, with 7 bases matching TRBD2. Per the germline V gene, CDR1 is SEHNR and CDR2 is FQNEAQ (reference sequence). This CDR3 contains 14 residues. This CDR3 reads CASGGGPKTGELFF. The CDR3 DNA is TGTGCCAGCGGGGGGGGTCCGAAAACCGGGGAGCTGTTTTTT.

The sample holds a few counts of this clone. This chain uses TRBV11-3 with TRBJ2-2, with D unresolved. The CDR3 contains 13 residues. V gave up 3 bases and J gave up 6 bases, with 8 bases separating them. Germline V gene lookup returns CDR1 SGHNT and CDR2 YENEEA. The CDR3 here is CASSLIPAGELFF. In nucleotides, the CDR3 is TGTGCCAGCAGCTTGATTCCGGCCGGGGAGCTGTTTTTT.

The table lists this clone with a count of one. The genes are TRBV9 and TRBJ2-1; the match to TRBD2 covers 15 bases. The CDR3 extends over 16 amino acids. The V and J ends lost 5 bases and 6 bases, in that order; junction bases with no gene match: 6. From germline, CDR1 is SGDLS and CDR2 YYNGEE. CDR3 loop: CASSPGLAGGSNEQFF. The CDR3 DNA reads as TGTGCCAGCAGTCCGGGACTAGCGGGGGGATCCAATGAGCAGTTCTTC.

The chain uses TRBV30 and TRBJ2-1, with 9 bases aligning to TRBD2. This CDR3 comprises 16 residues. CDR1 is GTSNPN and CDR2 is SVGIG in the germline V gene (reference sequence). V shed 1 base, J shed 6 bases, and the junction held 10 bases outside the gene matches. Here the CDR3 DNA reads TGTGCCTGGAGTGGATCTGCGCGGGGGGGCCGCAATGAGCAGTTCTTC. Translating it yields CAWSGSARGGRNEQFF.

The V and J genes are TRBV7-9 and TRBJ2-3, with 8 bases identical to TRBD1. The V and J ends lost 5 bases and 4 bases, in that order; junction bases with no gene match: 5. The CDR3 contains 14 residues. Germline CDR1 SEHNR, CDR2 FQNEAQ (reference sequence). CDR3 residues: CASSIPQGADTQYF. The CDR3 DNA reads as TGTGCCAGCAGCATACCACAGGGGGCAGATACGCAGTATTTT.

This clone was found a few times. The chain is built from TRBV19 and TRBJ1-1; D is uncertain. Trimming cost V 5 bases and J 8 bases, with 18 bases left between them. Germline loops: CDR1 LNHDA, CDR2 SQIVND (reference sequence). This CDR3 is 14 amino acids long. The CDR3 protein is CASSFGYLGGEAFF. The CDR3 coding sequence is TGTGCCAGTAGTTTTGGATATCTCGGCGGGGAAGCTTTCTTT.

The chain couples TRBV2 to TRBJ1-4; TRBD1 matches at 8 bases. This CDR3 contains 12 residues. V gave up 5 bases and J gave up 14 bases; unmatched junction bases: 7. Germline loops: CDR1 SNHLY, CDR2 FYNNEI. The CDR3: CASSFGQGSLFF. In nucleotides, the CDR3 is TGTGCCAGCAGTTTTGGACAGGGCTCCCTGTTTTTT.

J is TRBJ2-1 and V is TRBV5-1; 11 positions match TRBD2. CDR3 size: 15 residues. Germline V gives CDR1 SGHRS, CDR2 YFSETQ. Trimming took 3 bases from V and 6 from J; bases not matched to a gene: 5. CDR3 residues: CASSSGLAGTNEQFF. CDR3 DNA sequence: TGCGCCAGCAGCTCCGGACTAGCGGGTACCAATGAGCAGTTCTTC.

The sample holds a few counts of this clone. The chain is built from TRBV4-3 and TRBJ2-2, with D unresolved. Germline CDR1 is LGHNA and CDR2 is YSLEER. Trimming shortened V by 2 bases and J by 4 bases, and 5 bases separated the two germline ends. CDR3 length equals 13 residues. CDR3 region: CASSQHGTGELFF. The CDR3 DNA is TGCGCCAGCAGCCAACACGGCACCGGGGAGCTGTTTTTT.

Concerning this clone itself: Within the sample, other DNA sequences also encode this same CDR3. The V gene is TRBV5-1, the J gene TRBJ1-4; TRBD1 agrees at 8 bases. V gave up 0 bases and J gave up 5 bases; unmatched junction bases: 0. Germline V gene sequence: CDR1 SGHRS, CDR2 YFSETQ. The CDR3 covers 14 residues. The CDR3 loop reads CASSLGQGNEKLFF. CDR3 nucleotide sequence: TGCGCCAGCAGCTTGGGACAGGGGAATGAAAAACTGTTTTTT.

The chain carries TRBV10-3 and TRBJ2-5; 8 positions match TRBD1. J gave up 7 bases and V 4 bases, and 8 bases lay outside the gene matches. CDR1 is ENHRY, CDR2 SYGVKD, per germline. This CDR3 has 14 amino acids. The CDR3 protein is CAISGDRGLGTQYF. CDR3 DNA sequence: TGTGCCATCAGTGGAGACAGGGGTCTTGGGACCCAGTACTTC.

The rearrangement links TRBV9 to TRBJ2-3; 13 bases agree with TRBD2. CDR1 and CDR2 (germline): SGDLS, YYNGEE. This CDR3 region has 16 residues. Trimming took 4 bases from V and 4 from J; bases not matched to a gene: 6. The CDR3 nucleotides are TGTGCCAGCAGCCACCAACTAGCGGGGGGGTCAGATACGCAGTATTTT. Translation: CASSHQLAGGSDTQYF.

V usage is TRBV6-5 and J usage is TRBJ1-2, with a possible D match to TRBD1 (6 bases). This CDR3 has 14 residues. CDR1 MNHEY and CDR2 SVGAGI come from the germline V gene. Between the trimmed V and J ends, which lost 9 bases and 4 bases, there was a span of 18 bases. The CDR3 here is CASAFNRVTYGYTF. CDR3 DNA sequence: TGTGCCAGTGCGTTTAACAGGGTTACCTATGGCTACACCTTC.

This clone has a handful of counts. The rearrangement joins TRBV4-1 to TRBJ1-2; TRBD1 agrees at 9 bases. CDR1 is MGHRA, CDR2 YSYEKL, per germline. The V and J ends lost 0 bases and 4 bases, in that order; junction bases with no gene match: 9. CDR3 length equals 17 residues. CDR3 protein: CASSQDWTGQGLYGYTF. The CDR3 region has the DNA TGCGCCAGCAGCCAAGACTGGACGGGACAGGGCCTCTATGGCTACACCTTC.